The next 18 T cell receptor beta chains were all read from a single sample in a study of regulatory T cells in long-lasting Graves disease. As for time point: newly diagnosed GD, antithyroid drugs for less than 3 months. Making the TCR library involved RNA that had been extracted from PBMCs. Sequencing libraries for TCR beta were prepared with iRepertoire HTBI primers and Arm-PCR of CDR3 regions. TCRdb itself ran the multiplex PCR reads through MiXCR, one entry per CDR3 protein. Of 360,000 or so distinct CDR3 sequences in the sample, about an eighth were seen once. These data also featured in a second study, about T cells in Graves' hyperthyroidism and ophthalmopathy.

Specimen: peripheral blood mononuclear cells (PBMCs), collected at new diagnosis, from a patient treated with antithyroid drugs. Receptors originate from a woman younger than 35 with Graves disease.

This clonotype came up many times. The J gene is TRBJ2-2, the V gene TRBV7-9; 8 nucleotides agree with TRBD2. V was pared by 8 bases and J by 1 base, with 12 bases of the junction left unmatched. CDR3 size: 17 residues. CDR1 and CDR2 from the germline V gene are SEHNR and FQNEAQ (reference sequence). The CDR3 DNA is TGTGCCAGCCCGTACGATATAGCGGGACGGAACACCGGGGAGCTGTTTTTT. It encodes CASPYDIAGRNTGELFF. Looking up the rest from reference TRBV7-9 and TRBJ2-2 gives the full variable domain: DTGVSQNPRHKITKRGQNVTFRCDPISEHNRLYWYRQTLGQGPEFLTYFQNEAQLEKSRLLSDRFSAERPKGSFSTLEIQRTEQGDSAMYLCASPYDIAGRNTGELFFGEGSRLTVL.

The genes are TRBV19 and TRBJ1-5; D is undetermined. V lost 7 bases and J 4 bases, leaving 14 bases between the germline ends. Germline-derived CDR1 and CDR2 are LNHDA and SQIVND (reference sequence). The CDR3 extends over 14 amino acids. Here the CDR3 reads CASIGVRRNQPQHF. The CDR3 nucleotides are TGTGCCAGTATAGGAGTTCGAAGGAATCAGCCCCAGCATTTT.

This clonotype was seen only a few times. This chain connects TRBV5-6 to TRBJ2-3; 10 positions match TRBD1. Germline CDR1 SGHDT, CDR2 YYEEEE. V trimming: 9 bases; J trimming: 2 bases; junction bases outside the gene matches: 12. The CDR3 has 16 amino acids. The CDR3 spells CANSGDRGSYTDTQYF. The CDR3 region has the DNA TGTGCCAACAGTGGGGACAGGGGTTCCTACACAGATACGCAGTATTTT.

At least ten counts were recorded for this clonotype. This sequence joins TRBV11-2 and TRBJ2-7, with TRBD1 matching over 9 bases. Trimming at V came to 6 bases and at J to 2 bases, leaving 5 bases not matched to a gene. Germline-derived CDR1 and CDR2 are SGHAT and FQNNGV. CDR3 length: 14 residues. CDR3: CASSSRQGAYEQYF. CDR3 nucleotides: TGTGCCAGCAGTTCCCGACAGGGGGCCTACGAGCAGTACTTC.

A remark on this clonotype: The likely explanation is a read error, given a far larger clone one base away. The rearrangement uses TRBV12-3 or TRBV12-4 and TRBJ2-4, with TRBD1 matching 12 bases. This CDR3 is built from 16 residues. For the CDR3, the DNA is TGTGCCAGCAGTCTACCCGGGACAGGGGGCTCGGGTGAGCATTTCTTC. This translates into CASSLPGTGGSGEHFF.

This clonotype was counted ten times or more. The CDR3 nucleotides are TGCAGTGCTAGTCGACAGGGACCTATGAACACTGAAGCTTTCTTT. This codes for CSASRQGPMNTEAFF. The chain employs TRBV20-1 and TRBJ1-1; 7 bases align to TRBD1. The CDR3 is 15 amino acids. J was trimmed by 0 bases and V by 3 bases; bases with no gene match: 7. Germline V lookup: CDR1 DFQATT, CDR2 SNEGSKA (reference sequence).

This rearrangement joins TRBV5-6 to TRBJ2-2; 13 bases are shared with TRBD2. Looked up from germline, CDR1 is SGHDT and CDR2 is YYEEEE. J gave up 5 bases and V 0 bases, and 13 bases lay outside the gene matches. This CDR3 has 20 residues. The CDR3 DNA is TGTGCCAGCAGCTTGGGTACGACTAGCGGGGGGAGCCGTCATACCGGGGAGCTGTTTTTT. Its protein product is CASSLGTTSGGSRHTGELFF. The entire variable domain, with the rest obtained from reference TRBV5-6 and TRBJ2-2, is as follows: DAGVTQSPTHLIKTRGQQVTLRCSPKSGHDTVSWYQQALGQGPQFIFQYYEEEERQRGNFPDRFSGHQFPNYSSELNVNALLLGDSALYLCASSLGTTSGGSRHTGELFFGEGSRLTVL.

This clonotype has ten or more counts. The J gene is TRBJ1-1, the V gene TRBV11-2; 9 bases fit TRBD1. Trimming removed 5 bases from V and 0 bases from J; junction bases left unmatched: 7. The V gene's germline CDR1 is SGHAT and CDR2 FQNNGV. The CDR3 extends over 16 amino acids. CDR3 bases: TGTGCCAGCAGCCCAGGACAGGGGTTTATGAACACTGAAGCTTTCTTT. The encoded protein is CASSPGQGFMNTEAFF. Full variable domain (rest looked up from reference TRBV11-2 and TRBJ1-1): EAGVAQSPRYKIIEKRQSVAFWCNPISGHATLYWYQQILGQGPKLLIQFQNNGVVDDSQLPKDRFSAERLKGVDSTLKIQPAKLEDSAVYLCASSPGQGFMNTEAFFGQGTRLTVV.

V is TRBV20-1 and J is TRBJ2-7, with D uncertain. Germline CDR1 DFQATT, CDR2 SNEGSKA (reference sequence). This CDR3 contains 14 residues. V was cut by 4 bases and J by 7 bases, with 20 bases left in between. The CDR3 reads CSATRYYLVGEQYF. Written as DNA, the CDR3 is TGCAGTGCTACCCGCTACTACCTGGTGGGGGAGCAGTACTTC.

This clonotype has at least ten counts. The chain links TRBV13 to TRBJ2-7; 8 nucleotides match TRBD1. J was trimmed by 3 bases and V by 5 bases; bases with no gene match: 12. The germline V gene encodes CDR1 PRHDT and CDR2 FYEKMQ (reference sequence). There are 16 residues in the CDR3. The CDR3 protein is CASSLLLGQGYYEQYF. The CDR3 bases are TGTGCCAGCAGCCTACTCTTAGGACAGGGCTACTACGAGCAGTACTTC.

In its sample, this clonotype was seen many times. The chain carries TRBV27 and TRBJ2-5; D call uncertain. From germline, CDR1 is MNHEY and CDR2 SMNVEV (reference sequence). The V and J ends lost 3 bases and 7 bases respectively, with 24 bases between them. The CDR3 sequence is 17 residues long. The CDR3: CASSFSSSRWVPRTQYF. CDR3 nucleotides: TGTGCCAGCAGTTTCTCGAGTTCCCGCTGGGTCCCTCGGACCCAGTACTTC.

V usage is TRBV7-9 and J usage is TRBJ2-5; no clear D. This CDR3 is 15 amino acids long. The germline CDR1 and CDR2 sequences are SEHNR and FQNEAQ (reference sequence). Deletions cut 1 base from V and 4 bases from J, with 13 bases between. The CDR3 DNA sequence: TGTGCCAGCAGCTTAGTAAGGGCCTTTACAGAGACCCAGTACTTC. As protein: CASSLVRAFTETQYF.

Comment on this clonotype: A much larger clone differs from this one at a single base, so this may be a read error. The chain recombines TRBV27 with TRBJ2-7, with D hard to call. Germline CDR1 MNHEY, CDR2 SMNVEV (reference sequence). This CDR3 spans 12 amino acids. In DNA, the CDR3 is TGTGCCAGCAGTGCGTTTGGCTACAAGCAGTACTTC. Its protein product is CASSAFGYKQYF.

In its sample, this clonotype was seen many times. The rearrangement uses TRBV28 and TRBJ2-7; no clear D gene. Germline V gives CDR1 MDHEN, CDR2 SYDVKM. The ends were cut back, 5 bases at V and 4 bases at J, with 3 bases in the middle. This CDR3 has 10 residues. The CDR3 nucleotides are TGTGCCAGCAGTAAGTACGAGCAGTACTTC. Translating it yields CASSKYEQYF.

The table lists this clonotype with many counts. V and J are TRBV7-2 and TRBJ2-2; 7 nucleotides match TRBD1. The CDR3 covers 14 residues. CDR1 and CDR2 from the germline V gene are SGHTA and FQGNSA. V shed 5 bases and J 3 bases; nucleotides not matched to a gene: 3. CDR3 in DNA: TGTGCCAGCAGCCCCGACAGGGACACCGGGGAGCTGTTTTTT. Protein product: CASSPDRDTGELFF. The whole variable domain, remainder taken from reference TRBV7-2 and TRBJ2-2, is GAGVSQSPSNKVTEKGKDVELRCDPISGHTALYWYRQSLGQGLEFLIYFQGNSAPDKSGLPSDRFSAERTGGSVSTLTIQRTQQEDSAVYLCASSPDRDTGELFFGEGSRLTVL.

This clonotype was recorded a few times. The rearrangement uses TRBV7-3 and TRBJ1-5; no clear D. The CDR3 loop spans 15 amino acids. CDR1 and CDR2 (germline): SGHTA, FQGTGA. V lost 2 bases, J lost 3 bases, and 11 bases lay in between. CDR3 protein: CASSLGRNFNQPQHF. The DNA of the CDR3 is TGTGCCAGCAGCTTAGGACGGAACTTCAATCAGCCCCAGCATTTT. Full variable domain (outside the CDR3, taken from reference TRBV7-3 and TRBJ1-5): GAGVSQTPSNKVTEKGKYVELRCDPISGHTALYWYRQSLGQGPEFLIYFQGTGAADDSGLPNDRFFAVRPEGSVSTLKIQRTERGDSAVYLCASSLGRNFNQPQHFGDGTRLSIL.

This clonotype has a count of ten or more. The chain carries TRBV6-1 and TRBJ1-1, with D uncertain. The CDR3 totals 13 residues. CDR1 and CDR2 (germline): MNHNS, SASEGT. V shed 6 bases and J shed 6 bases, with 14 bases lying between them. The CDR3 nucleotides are TGTGCCAGCAGCTCCCCGGGAAGTCCTGAAGCTTTCTTT. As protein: CASSSPGSPEAFF.

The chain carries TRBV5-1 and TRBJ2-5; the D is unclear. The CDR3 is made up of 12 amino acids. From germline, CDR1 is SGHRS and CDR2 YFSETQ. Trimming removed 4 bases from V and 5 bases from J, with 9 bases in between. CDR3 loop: CASSEDVETQYF. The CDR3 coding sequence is TGCGCCAGCAGCGAGGACGTGGAGACCCAGTACTTC.